The 8 T cell receptor beta chains below were found in one sample sequenced in a study of blood T cell repertoires in COVID-19. The repertoire was sequenced with immunoSEQ multiplex PCR; TCRdb's copy has only in-frame clones and lacks some. Found here are over 95,000 clones, roughly four fifths of them singletons; the top ten hold roughly a tenth. The sample was peripheral blood. The receptor set was obtained from a human donor in a cohort sampled during active COVID-19.

CDR3 residues: CASSPSGTNYGYTF. In DNA form, the CDR3 reads TGTGCCAGCTCACCATCAGGGACTAACTATGGCTACACCTTC. The chain joins TRBV18 to TRBJ1-2, with D perhaps matching TRBD1 (5 bases). The CDR3 has 14 residues. CDR1 is KGHSH, CDR2 LQKENI, per germline. Between the trimmed V and J ends, which lost 2 bases and 0 bases, there was a span of 7 bases.

The chain joins TRBV30 to TRBJ2-7; 7 positions agree with TRBD1. J was trimmed by 2 bases and V by 0 bases; bases with no gene match: 1. The CDR3 covers 13 residues. CDR1 and CDR2 (germline): GTSNPN, SVGIG (reference sequence). The CDR3 is CAWSVGQAYEQYF. CDR3 sequence (DNA): TGTGCCTGGAGTGTAGGACAGGCCTACGAGCAGTACTTC.

This chain joins TRBV28 and TRBJ2-7; D might be TRBD2 (5 bases). V gave up 4 bases and J gave up 3 bases, with 16 bases separating them. Germline V lookup: CDR1 MDHEN, CDR2 SYDVKM. The CDR3 length is 15 residues. The CDR3 nucleotides are TGTGCCAGCAGTTGGACGAGCCCCGGGATCTACGAGCAGTACTTC. Residues: CASSWTSPGIYEQYF. The full variable domain, rest sourced from reference TRBV28 and TRBJ2-7, is DVKVTQSSRYLVKRTGEKVFLECVQDMDHENMFWYRQDPGLGLRLIYFSYDVKMKEKGDIPEGYSVSREKKERFSLILESASTNQTSMYLCASSWTSPGIYEQYFGPGTRLTVT.

The chain uses TRBV28 and TRBJ2-7, with D perhaps matching TRBD2 (6 bases). The V end was cut by 4 bases, the J end by 6 bases, with 19 bases between. Germline V gene sequence: CDR1 MDHEN, CDR2 SYDVKM. This CDR3 comprises 15 residues. CDR3 sequence: CASSSPPGSRGEQYF. Written as DNA, the CDR3 is TGTGCCAGCAGTTCCCCCCCCGGGAGTCGCGGCGAGCAGTACTTC.

V gene TRBV28 combines with J gene TRBJ1-2; 7 positions agree with TRBD1. V shed 6 bases and J 6 bases; nucleotides not matched to a gene: 7. The CDR3 is made up of 13 amino acids. Germline CDR1 is MDHEN and CDR2 is SYDVKM. CDR3 region: CASRAQTGDGYTF. CDR3 bases: TGTGCCAGCAGGGCCCAAACAGGGGATGGCTACACCTTC.

V usage is TRBV7-2 and J usage is TRBJ2-7; 7 nucleotides align to TRBD1. With 5 bases clipped from V and 7 bases from J, the junction kept 11 bases outside the gene matches. In germline, CDR1 is SGHTA, CDR2 FQGNSA. The CDR3 runs to 14 residues. CDR3 protein: CASSSKIQGSEQYF. The CDR3 DNA reads as TGTGCCAGCAGCAGCAAGATACAGGGGAGTGAGCAGTACTTC.

V usage is TRBV5-1 and J usage is TRBJ1-2; the D gene is possibly TRBD1 (6 bases). The germline V gene encodes CDR1 SGHRS and CDR2 YFSETQ. The CDR3 length is 15 residues. V dropped 3 bases and J dropped 3 bases, with 15 bases sitting between them. The CDR3 DNA follows: TGCGCCAGCAGCTCTGGGGACTACAGGGACTATGGCTACACCTTC. This translates into CASSSGDYRDYGYTF.

V is TRBV11-2 and J is TRBJ2-2; weak D call: TRBD1 (6 bases). Trimming took off 1 base at V and 4 bases at J, with 10 bases between the two ends. Germline V gene data show CDR1 as SGHAT and CDR2 as FQNNGV. The CDR3 contains 15 residues. CDR3 DNA sequence: TGTGCCAGCAGCTTAGTTTCAGGGGTCACCGGGGAGCTGTTTTTT. Encoded protein: CASSLVSGVTGELFF. The complete variable domain, with remaining parts taken from reference TRBV11-2 and TRBJ2-2, reads EAGVAQSPRYKIIEKRQSVAFWCNPISGHATLYWYQQILGQGPKLLIQFQNNGVVDDSQLPKDRFSAERLKGVDSTLKIQPAKLEDSAVYLCASSLVSGVTGELFFGEGSRLTVL.